These T cell receptor beta chains were read from a single sample in a study of T cell responses to AZD1222 COVID-19 vaccine. The table came from immunoSEQ multiplex PCR; TCRdb's copy has only in-frame clones and leaves some out. The table includes under 80,000 clones, 70% to 90% detected once. The material sequenced was peripheral blood, taken 28 days after the second AZD1222 dose. These receptors were taken from an adult who received the AZD1222 COVID-19 vaccine. CDR3s include the opening cysteine and the closing phenylalanine or tryptophan. A D gene is named only where the DNA matches it firmly. Size tells how often a clone was seen (once, few, many) or the class of an expanded clone, and some rows leave it out.

J	size	V	D	DNA	CDR3
TRBJ1-6	-	TRBV9	-	TGTGCCAGCAGCGTAGAAGGCCTCAATTCACCCCTCCACTTT	CASSVEGLNSPLHF
TRBJ2-3	-	TRBV11-1	-	TGTGCCAGCAGCTTAACCCCGGGACTCCCCACAGATACGCAGTATTTT	CASSLTPGLPTDTQYF
TRBJ1-1	once	TRBV5-1	-	TGCGCCAGCAGTTGGACGGTGAACACTGAAGCTTTCTTT	CASSWTVNTEAFF
TRBJ1-1	few	TRBV5-8	-	TGTGCCAGCAGCTTGGGGGTCTCGGGGTTCACTGAAGCTTTCTTT	CASSLGVSGFTEAFF
TRBJ2-3	-	TRBV4-1	TRBD2	TGCGCCAGCAGCCATGAGGGACTAGCGGGGGCCGCCGCAGATACGCAGTATTTT	CASSHEGLAGAAADTQYF
TRBJ2-7	once	TRBV19	TRBD1	TGTGCCAGTAGTGGACAGGCGTCCTCCTACGAGCAGTACTTC	CASSGQASSYEQYF
TRBJ1-1	once	TRBV6-5	-	TGTGCCAGCAGTCAACGGGGGACTGAAGCTTTCTTT	CASSQRGTEAFF
TRBJ1-2	-	TRBV29-1	-	TGCAGCGTTGAGAGAGGCGGGCTCTTCGGCTACACCTTC	CSVERGGLFGYTF
TRBJ1-1	-	TRBV7-3	-	TGTGCCAGCAGCTTGGGCACCGCGAACACTGAAGCTTTCTTT	CASSLGTANTEAFF
TRBJ2-7	-	TRBV6-5	TRBD2	TGTGCCAGCAGACCGGGACTAGCATCTTACGAGCAGTACTTC	CASRPGLASYEQYF
TRBJ2-6	-	TRBV6-5	-	TGTGCCAGCAGTTACAACGTAGCCTCTGGGGCCAACGTCCTGACTTTC	CASSYNVASGANVLTF
TRBJ1-4	once	TRBV12-3/TRBV12-4	-	TGTGCCAGCAGTTTAGAAGGGATGAGTCTGTTTTTT	CASSLEGMSLFF
TRBJ2-1	-	TRBV7-9	TRBD2	TGTGCCAGCAGCGACCGACTAGCGGGAGGCAACAATGAGCAGTTCTTC	CASSDRLAGGNNEQFF
TRBJ1-5	-	TRBV25-1	TRBD1	TGTGCCAGCAGTGAAGGGGGACAGGCCCAGAGGCCCCAGCATTTT	CASSEGGQAQRPQHF
TRBJ1-1	-	TRBV6-5	-	TGTGCCAGCAGTTACTCTAGCAGGACGAGGACTGAAGCTTTCTTT	CASSYSSRTRTEAFF
TRBJ2-7	-	TRBV19	TRBD2	TGTGCCAGTAGTATGGTACTAGCGGGGGCCTACGAGCAGTACTTC	CASSMVLAGAYEQYF
TRBJ1-1	-	TRBV6-5	-	TGTGCCAGCAGTTACGAAGGGGATCGTGGAGCTTTCTTT	CASSYEGDRGAFF
TRBJ1-2	-	TRBV19	-	TGTGCCAGTAGTTGGACAGATATTTATGGCTACACCTTC	CASSWTDIYGYTF
TRBJ1-1	-	TRBV6-5	-	TGTGCCAGCAGTCTCAAAGGGGGTTTCGCTGAAGCTTTCTTT	CASSLKGGFAEAFF
TRBJ1-1	-	TRBV12-3/TRBV12-4	-	TGTGCCAGCAAGTCAGGGAGGGACACTGAAGCTTTCTTT	CASKSGRDTEAFF
TRBJ1-1	-	TRBV19	-	TGTGCCAGTAGTATTACACCGAAGATTACTGAAGCTTTCTTT	CASSITPKITEAFF
TRBJ2-1	-	TRBV25-1	-	TGTGCCAGCAGTGACGTCCTGGATTACAATGAGCAGTTCTTC	CASSDVLDYNEQFF
TRBJ1-4	-	TRBV14	TRBD1	TGTGCCAGCAGCAAGGGGGCAGGTGAAAAACTGTTTTTT	CASSKGAGEKLFF
TRBJ2-1	-	TRBV15	TRBD2	TGTGCCACCAGCAGAGACCCGGGAGGGTCCAATGAGCAGTTCTTC	CATSRDPGGSNEQFF
TRBJ1-6	-	TRBV6-2/TRBV6-3	-	TGTGCCAGCAGTGCATTGGGGTTCTCCTATAATTCACCCCTCCACTTT	CASSALGFSYNSPLHF
TRBJ2-1	once	TRBV5-4	TRBD2	TGTGCCAGCAGCCCTAGCGGGATCTCCTACAATGAGCAGTTCTTC	CASSPSGISYNEQFF
TRBJ2-1	-	TRBV7-7	-	TGTGCTAGCAGCTTCTCGCGGTCCTCTGGGAATGAGCAGTTCTTC	CASSFSRSSGNEQFF
TRBJ1-4	-	TRBV10-3	TRBD1	TGTGCCATCAGCGCCGGGACAGGGTATGAAAAACTGTTTTTT	CAISAGTGYEKLFF
TRBJ2-3	once	TRBV6-1	TRBD1	TGTGCCAGCAGTGAGGGGACAGGCAGTGACACGCAGTATTTT	CASSEGTGSDTQYF
TRBJ1-6	-	TRBV20-1	TRBD1	TGCAGTGCTAGTCCACCTGAAGGGACAGGGAATAATTCACCCCTCCACTTT	CSASPPEGTGNNSPLHF
TRBJ2-5	-	TRBV19	-	TGTGCCAGTAGCTCCGGGATGGAGACCCAGTACTTC	CASSSGMETQYF
TRBJ1-6	-	TRBV6-1	-	TGTGCCAGCAGTGAAAGAACGGGCCACTATAATTCACCCCTCCACTTT	CASSERTGHYNSPLHF
TRBJ1-6	-	TRBV19	TRBD1	TGTGCCAGTAGTACCGACAGGGGAATAACGAAGAATTCACCCCTCCACTTT	CASSTDRGITKNSPLHF
TRBJ1-2	-	TRBV25-1	-	TGTGCCAGCAGTGAGGTGGGAGGAGGCTACACCTTC	CASSEVGGGYTF
TRBJ1-4	-	TRBV7-2	-	TGTGCCAGCAGCTTAGACGGGCGTAATGAAAAACTGTTTTTT	CASSLDGRNEKLFF
TRBJ1-5	-	TRBV19	TRBD1	TGTGCCAGTAGTTTCGCCGGGACAGGGGACAATCAGCCCCAGCATTTT	CASSFAGTGDNQPQHF
TRBJ2-3	once	TRBV6-5	-	TGTGCCAGCAGCGGTTTGGGGGCAGATACGCAGTATTTT	CASSGLGADTQYF
TRBJ1-5	-	TRBV2	-	TGTGCCAGCAGTGAAGTAGACCCTCCCCAGCATTTT	CASSEVDPPQHF
TRBJ1-2	-	TRBV3-1/TRBV3-2	TRBD1	TGTGCCAGCAGCCTCCGACAGGGGCATGGCTACACCTTC	CASSLRQGHGYTF
TRBJ1-4	-	TRBV7-9	TRBD1	TGTGCCAGCAGCCCCCCGACAGGGCATACTAATGAAAAACTGTTTTTT	CASSPPTGHTNEKLFF
TRBJ2-7	-	TRBV6-2/TRBV6-3	TRBD1	TGTGCCAGCAGTTACACCACCGGGACAGGGAAAGACGAGCAGTACTTC	CASSYTTGTGKDEQYF
TRBJ1-1	-	TRBV5-1	TRBD1	TGCGCCAGCAGCTTGAACGCAGGGGGCAAGACGACTGAAGCTTTCTTT	CASSLNAGGKTTEAFF
TRBJ1-2	-	TRBV18	TRBD1	TGTGCCAGCTCACCACCATGGACAGGGGGCGCGGGCTATGGCTACACCTTC	CASSPPWTGGAGYGYTF
TRBJ1-5	-	TRBV30	-	TGTGCCTGGAGTCCTGGGTCTTTACAGCCCCAGCATTTT	CAWSPGSLQPQHF
TRBJ2-5	-	TRBV11-2	-	TGTGCCAGCAGCTTGGGGGCTGAAGAGACCCAGTACTTC	CASSLGAEETQYF
TRBJ1-3	-	TRBV5-5	TRBD1	TGTGCCAGCAGCTTCGATACACAGACAGGGGCTGGAAACACCATATATTTT	CASSFDTQTGAGNTIYF
TRBJ2-7	-	TRBV24-1	TRBD1	TGTGCCACCAGTGATTCACAGGGGGACGAGCAGTACTTC	CATSDSQGDEQYF
TRBJ2-6	-	TRBV10-3	TRBD2	TGTGCCATCAGTGACCCGGGACTAGCGGACTCTGGGGCCAACGTCCTGACTTTC	CAISDPGLADSGANVLTF
TRBJ2-7	few	TRBV6-1	-	TGTGCCAGCAGTGAAGATTACAACTTCCAGCAGTACTTC	CASSEDYNFQQYF
TRBJ2-1	-	TRBV18	TRBD1	TGTGCCAGCTCACCCGGACAGGGCTGGGAGCAGTTCTTC	CASSPGQGWEQFF
TRBJ1-2	-	TRBV29-1	-	TGCAGCGTTGAAGGGACGGGGATCTGGGAGGGCTACACCTTC	CSVEGTGIWEGYTF